The T cell receptor beta chain described here comes from a study of CD8+ T cells in alopecia areata. Isolated RNA was reverse transcribed into cDNA used as the sequencing template. The method was immunoSEQ multiplex PCR; TCRdb's version includes in-frame clones alone and lacks a portion of them. This table has about 70,000 clones, about 44% appearing once. Alopecia areata patients had lesional scalp punch biopsies and peripheral blood taken from them. The CDR3 covers 15 residues. Trimming removed 0 bases from V and 9 bases from J; junction bases left unmatched: 11. Germline V gene sequence: CDR1 SQVTM, CDR2 ANQGSEA.

The sequenced sample was CD8+ T cells sorted from blood, obtained at week 0. This TCR was sampled from a human donor with alopecia areata. This chain links TRBV29-1 with TRBJ1-2; 9 bases line up with TRBD1. This CDR3 reads CSVEDSVGQGVSYTF. Written as DNA, the CDR3 is TGCAGCGTTGAAGACTCGGTGGGACAGGGCGTTAGCTACACCTTC. The full variable domain, its missing parts supplied by reference TRBV29-1 and TRBJ1-2, is SAVISQKPSRDICQRGTSLTIQCQVDSQVTMMFWYRQQPGQSLTLIATANQGSEATYESGFVIDKFPISRPNLTFSTLTVSNMSPEDSSIYLCSVEDSVGQGVSYTFGSGTRLTVV.